This T cell receptor beta chain was observed in a study of identical twins. This clonotype was seen repeatedly, ten times or more. Its antigen remains unknown. At one end the junction does not follow the germline gene, possibly because of a read error. Looked up from germline, CDR1 is SEHNR and CDR2 is FQNEAQ (reference sequence). The CDR3 is 14 amino acids. MiXCR, run by TCRdb on the 5' RACE reads, gives a single entry per CDR3 protein. In the table there are about 500,000 distinct CDR3 sequences, about 13% of which are singletons. Study-wide results and limits: Partial confounding of zero-insertion analyses by invariant MAIT and iNKT cells was possible. The study reached conclusions through statistical analysis that was cross-sectional, not following the same donors. Fewer insertions characterized abundant cord blood beta clonotypes, whereas memory repertoires showed none.

Healthy Caucasians, and only they, were the donors. This sample was shared with a second study, whose subject was yellow fever vaccine responses in identical twins.

The rearrangement uses TRBV7-9 and TRBJ2-3; 9 positions match TRBD2. Sequenced: CD4+ T cells sorted from blood. The sequence derives from a young woman in good health. The CDR3 here is CASSIAGARGTQYF. DNA for the CDR3: TGTGCCAGCAGCATAGCGGGAGCCAGGGGGACGCAGTATTTT. Using reference TRBV7-9 and TRBJ2-3 for the parts outside the CDR3, the full variable domain is DTGVSQNPRHKITKRGQNVTFRCDPISEHNRLYWYRQTLGQGPEFLTYFQNEAQLEKSRLLSDRFSAERPKGSFSTLEIQRTEQGDSAMYLCASSIAGARGTQYFGPGTRLTVL.